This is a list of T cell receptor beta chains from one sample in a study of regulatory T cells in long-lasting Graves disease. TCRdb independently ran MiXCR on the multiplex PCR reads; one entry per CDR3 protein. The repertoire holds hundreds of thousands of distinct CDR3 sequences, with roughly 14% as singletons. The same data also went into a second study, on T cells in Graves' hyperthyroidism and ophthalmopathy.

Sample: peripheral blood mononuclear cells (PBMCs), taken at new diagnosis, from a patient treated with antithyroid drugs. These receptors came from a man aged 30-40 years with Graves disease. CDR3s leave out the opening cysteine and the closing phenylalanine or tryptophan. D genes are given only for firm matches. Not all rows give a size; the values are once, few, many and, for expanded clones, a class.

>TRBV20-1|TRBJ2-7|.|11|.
SASGEGGYEQY
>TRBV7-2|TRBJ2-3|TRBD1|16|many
ASSWGQGFRPDGDTQY
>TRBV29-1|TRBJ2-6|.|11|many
SVEKPGANVLT
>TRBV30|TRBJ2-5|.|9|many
AWGRRETQY
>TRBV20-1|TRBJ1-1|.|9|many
SALPDSEAF
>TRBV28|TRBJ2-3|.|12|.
ASRVGGSTDTQY
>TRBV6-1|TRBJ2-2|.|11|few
ASRHGGGGELF
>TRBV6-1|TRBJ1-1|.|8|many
ATSSREAF
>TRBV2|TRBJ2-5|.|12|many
ASILAGLSETQY
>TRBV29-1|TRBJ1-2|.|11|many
SVEAQDSYGYT
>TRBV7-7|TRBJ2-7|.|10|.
ASSYPGGEQY
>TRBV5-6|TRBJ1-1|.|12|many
ASSLGTRSGPAF
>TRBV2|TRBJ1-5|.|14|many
ASSGEQGALGGPQH
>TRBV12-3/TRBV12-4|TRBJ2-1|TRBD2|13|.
ASSRRGLAGSEQF
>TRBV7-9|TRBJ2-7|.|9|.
ASSLGGPQY
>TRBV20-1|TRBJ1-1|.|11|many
SVGNQLNTEAF
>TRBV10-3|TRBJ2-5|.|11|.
ATSRQREETQY
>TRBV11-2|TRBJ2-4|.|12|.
ASSSPIAKNIQY
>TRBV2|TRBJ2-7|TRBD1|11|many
ASSAGGAYEQY
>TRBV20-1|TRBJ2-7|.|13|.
SARDKGRSSYEQY
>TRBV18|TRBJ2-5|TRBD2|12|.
ASSPPSGRETQY
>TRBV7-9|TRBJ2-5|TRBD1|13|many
ASSPGTGGAETQY
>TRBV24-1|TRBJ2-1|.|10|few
ATSDPKREQF
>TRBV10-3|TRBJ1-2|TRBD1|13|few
AISEPGTGEDGYT
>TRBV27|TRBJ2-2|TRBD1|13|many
ASSIRTGGYGELF
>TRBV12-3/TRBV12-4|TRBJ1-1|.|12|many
ASSLRGANSEAF
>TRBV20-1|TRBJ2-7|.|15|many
SASLPGTRISEKQQY
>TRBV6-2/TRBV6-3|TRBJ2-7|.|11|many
ASGVRRAAEQY
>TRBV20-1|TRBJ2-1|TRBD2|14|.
SARSPGRAPYNEQF
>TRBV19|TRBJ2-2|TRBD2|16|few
ASTSGTSGQSNTGELF
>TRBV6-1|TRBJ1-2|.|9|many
ASRQAWPYT